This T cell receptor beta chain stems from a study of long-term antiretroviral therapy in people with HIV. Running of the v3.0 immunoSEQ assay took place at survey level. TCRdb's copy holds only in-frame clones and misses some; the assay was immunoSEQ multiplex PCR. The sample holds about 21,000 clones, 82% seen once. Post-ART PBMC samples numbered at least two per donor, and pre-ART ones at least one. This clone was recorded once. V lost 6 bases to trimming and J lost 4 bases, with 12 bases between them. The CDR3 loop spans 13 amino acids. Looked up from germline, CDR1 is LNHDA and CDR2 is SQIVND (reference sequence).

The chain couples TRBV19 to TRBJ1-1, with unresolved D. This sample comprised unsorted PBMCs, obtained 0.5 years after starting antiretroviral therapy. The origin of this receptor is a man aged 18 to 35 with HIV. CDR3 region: CASSFGPLTEAFF. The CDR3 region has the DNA TGTGCCAGTAGCTTCGGGCCCCTCACTGAAGCTTTCTTT.